Below are 5 T cell receptor beta chains sequenced from a single sample in a study of shared clonotypes between healthy human individuals. TCRdb keeps only in-frame clones here, not all; method: immunoSEQ multiplex PCR. The sample records around 240,000 clones, 65% being singletons. What was sequenced was memory CD4+ T cells sorted from blood. The subset was: CD45RA-negative fraction. The receptors were gathered from a man between 25 and 39 years old in good health.

This chain links TRBV19 with TRBJ1-4; tentative D call: TRBD1 (5 bases). This CDR3 is 14 amino acids long. Per germline, CDR1 LNHDA and CDR2 SQIVND (reference sequence). Trimming shortened V by 7 bases and J by 8 bases, and 17 bases separated the two germline ends. CDR3 DNA sequence: TGTGCCAGTACCTCAGGGAAGCGGAAGGAAAAACTGTTTTTT. This sequence encodes CASTSGKRKEKLFF.

The chain couples TRBV28 to TRBJ2-1; 10 bases agree with TRBD1. Losses at the gene ends were 6 bases for V and 4 bases for J; bases not matched to a gene: 6. Germline V gives CDR1 MDHEN, CDR2 SYDVKM. The CDR3 is made up of 15 amino acids. This CDR3 is CASSKTGGAYNEQFF. CDR3 bases: TGTGCCAGCAGCAAGACAGGGGGCGCGTACAATGAGCAGTTCTTC.

This clone was seen only once. The chain links TRBV7-2 to TRBJ1-4; D may be TRBD1 (5 bases). The ends were cut back, 2 bases at V and 6 bases at J, with 13 bases in the middle. Germline assignment: CDR1 SGHTA and CDR2 FQGNSA. This CDR3 has 15 amino acids. The CDR3 spells CASSLSIGGYEKLFF. The CDR3 nucleotides are TGTGCCAGCAGCTTATCTATTGGGGGGTATGAAAAACTGTTTTTT.

This clone was seen only a few times. V gene TRBV6-5 combines with J gene TRBJ2-1; D is ambiguous. The V gene lost 6 bases and the J gene lost 7 bases, with 7 bases spanning the gap. Germline values: CDR1 MNHEY, CDR2 SVGAGI. CDR3 length: 11 amino acids. This chain's CDR3 is CASSHSNEQFF. CDR3 nucleotide sequence: TGTGCCAGCAGCCATAGTAATGAGCAGTTCTTC.

As DNA, the CDR3 is TGTGCCAGCAGTGATTATGGCGCCGGAGCTTTCTTT. This sequence encodes CASSDYGAGAFF. The gene calls are TRBV2 and TRBJ1-1, with D unresolved. Trimming took off 3 bases at V and 10 bases at J, with 12 bases between the two ends. Germline lookup yields CDR1 SNHLY and CDR2 FYNNEI. The CDR3 spans 12 residues.